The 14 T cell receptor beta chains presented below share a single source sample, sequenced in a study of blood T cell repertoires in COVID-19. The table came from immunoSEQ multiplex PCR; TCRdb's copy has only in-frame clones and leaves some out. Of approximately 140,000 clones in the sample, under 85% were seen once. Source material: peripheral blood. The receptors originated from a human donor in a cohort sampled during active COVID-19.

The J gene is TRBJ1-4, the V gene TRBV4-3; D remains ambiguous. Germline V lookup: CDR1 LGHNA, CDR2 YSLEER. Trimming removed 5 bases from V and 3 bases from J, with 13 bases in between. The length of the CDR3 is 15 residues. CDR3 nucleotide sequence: TGCGCCAGCAGCTATAGGACTCAGGCTAATGAAAAACTGTTTTTT. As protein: CASSYRTQANEKLFF.

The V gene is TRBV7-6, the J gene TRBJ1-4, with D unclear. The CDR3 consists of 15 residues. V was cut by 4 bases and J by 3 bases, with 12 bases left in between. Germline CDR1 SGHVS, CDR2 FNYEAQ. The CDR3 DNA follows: TGTGCCAGCAGCTCCAGACTTCAATCTAATGAAAAACTGTTTTTT. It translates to CASSSRLQSNEKLFF. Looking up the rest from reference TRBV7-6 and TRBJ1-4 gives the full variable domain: GAGVSQSPRYKVTKRGQDVALRCDPISGHVSLYWYRQALGQGPEFLTYFNYEAQQDKSGLPNDRFSAERPEGSISTLTIQRTEQRDSAMYRCASSSRLQSNEKLFFGSGTQLSVL.

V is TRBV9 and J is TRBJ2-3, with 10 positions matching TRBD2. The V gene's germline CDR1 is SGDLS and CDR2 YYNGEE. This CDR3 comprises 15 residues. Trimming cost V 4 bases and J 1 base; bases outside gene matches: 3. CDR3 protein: CASSLLAGGTDTQYF. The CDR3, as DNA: TGTGCCAGCAGCCTCCTAGCGGGGGGCACAGATACGCAGTATTTT.

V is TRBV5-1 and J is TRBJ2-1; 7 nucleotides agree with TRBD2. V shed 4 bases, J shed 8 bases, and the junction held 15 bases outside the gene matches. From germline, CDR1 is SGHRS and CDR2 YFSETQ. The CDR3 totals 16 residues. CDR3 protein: CASSLQGAGVWDEQFF. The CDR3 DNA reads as TGCGCCAGCAGCCTCCAGGGTGCGGGGGTCTGGGATGAGCAGTTCTTC.

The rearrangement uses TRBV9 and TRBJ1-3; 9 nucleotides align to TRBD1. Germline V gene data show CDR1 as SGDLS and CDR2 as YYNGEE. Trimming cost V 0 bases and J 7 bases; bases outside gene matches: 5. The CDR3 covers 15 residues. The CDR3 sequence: CASSVGGDRVNTIYF. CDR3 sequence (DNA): TGTGCCAGCAGCGTAGGTGGGGACAGGGTGAACACCATATATTTT.

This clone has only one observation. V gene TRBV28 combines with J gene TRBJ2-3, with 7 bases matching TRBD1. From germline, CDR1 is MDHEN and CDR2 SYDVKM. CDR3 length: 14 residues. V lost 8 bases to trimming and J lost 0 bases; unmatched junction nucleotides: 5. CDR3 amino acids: CASVRQGSTDTQYF. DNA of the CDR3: TGTGCCAGCGTAAGACAGGGAAGCACAGATACGCAGTATTTT.

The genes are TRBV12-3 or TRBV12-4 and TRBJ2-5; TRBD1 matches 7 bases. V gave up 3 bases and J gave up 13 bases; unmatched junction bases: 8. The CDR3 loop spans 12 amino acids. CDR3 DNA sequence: TGTGCCAGCAGTTTTGGGACAGTCAAGCGGTACTTC. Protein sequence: CASSFGTVKRYF.

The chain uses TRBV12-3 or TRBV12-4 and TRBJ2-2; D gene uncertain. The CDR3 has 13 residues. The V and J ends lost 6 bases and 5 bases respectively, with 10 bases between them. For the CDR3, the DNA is TGTGCCAGCAGGCTGACTCGAACCGGGGAGCTGTTTTTT. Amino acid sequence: CASRLTRTGELFF.

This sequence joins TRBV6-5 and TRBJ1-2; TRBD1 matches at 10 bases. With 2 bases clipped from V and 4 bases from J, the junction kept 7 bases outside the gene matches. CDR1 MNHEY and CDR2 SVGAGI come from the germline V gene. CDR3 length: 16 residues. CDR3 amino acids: CASSYIRTGGGYGYTF. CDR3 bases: TGTGCCAGCAGTTACATCAGGACAGGGGGGGGCTATGGCTACACCTTC.

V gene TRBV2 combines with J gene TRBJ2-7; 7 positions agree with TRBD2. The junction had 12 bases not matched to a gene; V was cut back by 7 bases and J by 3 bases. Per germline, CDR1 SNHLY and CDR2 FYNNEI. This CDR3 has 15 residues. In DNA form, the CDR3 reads TGTGCCAGCAAATTGGCCAGGGCTAGCGGCTACGAGCAGTACTTC. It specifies CASKLARASGYEQYF.

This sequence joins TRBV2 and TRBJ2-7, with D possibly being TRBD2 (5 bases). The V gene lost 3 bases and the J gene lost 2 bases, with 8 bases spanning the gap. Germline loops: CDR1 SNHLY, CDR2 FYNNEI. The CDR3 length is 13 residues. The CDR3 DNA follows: TGTGCCAGCAGTGACGGGATTCCCTACGAGCAGTACTTC. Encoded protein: CASSDGIPYEQYF.

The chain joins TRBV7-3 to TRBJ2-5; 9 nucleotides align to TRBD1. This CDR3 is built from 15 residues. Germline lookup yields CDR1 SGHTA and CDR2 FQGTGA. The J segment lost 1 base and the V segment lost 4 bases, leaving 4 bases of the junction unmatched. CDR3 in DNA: TGTGCCAGCAGCTCGACAGGGGGGTTCCAAGAGACCCAGTACTTC. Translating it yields CASSSTGGFQETQYF.

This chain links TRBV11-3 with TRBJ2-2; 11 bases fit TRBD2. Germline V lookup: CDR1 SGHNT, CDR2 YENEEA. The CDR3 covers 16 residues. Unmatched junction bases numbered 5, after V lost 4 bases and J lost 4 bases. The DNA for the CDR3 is TGTGCCAGCAGCTCGACTAGCGGGGCGGTCACCGGGGAGCTGTTTTTT. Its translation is CASSSTSGAVTGELFF.

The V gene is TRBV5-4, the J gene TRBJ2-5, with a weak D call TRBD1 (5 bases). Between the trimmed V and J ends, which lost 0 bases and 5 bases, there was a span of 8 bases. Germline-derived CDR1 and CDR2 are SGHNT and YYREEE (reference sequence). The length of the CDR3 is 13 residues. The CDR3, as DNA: TGTGCCAGCAGCTTGGGGGGCGCGGAGACCCAGTACTTC. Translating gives CASSLGGAETQYF.